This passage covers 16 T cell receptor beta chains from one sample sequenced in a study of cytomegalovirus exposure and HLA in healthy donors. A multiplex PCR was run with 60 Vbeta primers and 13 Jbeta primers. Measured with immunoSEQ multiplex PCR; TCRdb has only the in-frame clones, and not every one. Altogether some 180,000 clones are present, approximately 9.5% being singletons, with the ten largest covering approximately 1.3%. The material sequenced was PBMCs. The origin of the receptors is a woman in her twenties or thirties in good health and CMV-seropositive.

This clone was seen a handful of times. The CDR3 sequence: CASSFPRENTEAFF. In DNA, the CDR3 is TGCGCCAGCAGCTTCCCCAGGGAGAACACTGAAGCTTTCTTT. The rearrangement joins TRBV5-1 to TRBJ1-1; weak D call: TRBD1 (5 bases). This CDR3 is built from 14 residues. The V gene lost 2 bases and the J gene lost 1 base, with 9 bases spanning the gap. Germline V gene data show CDR1 as SGHRS and CDR2 as YFSETQ. The complete variable domain, with remaining parts taken from reference TRBV5-1 and TRBJ1-1, reads KAGVTQTPRYLIKTRGQQVTLSCSPISGHRSVSWYQQTPGQGLQFLFEYFSETQRNKGNFPGRFSGRQFSNSRSEMNVSTLELGDSALYLCASSFPRENTEAFFGQGTRLTVV.

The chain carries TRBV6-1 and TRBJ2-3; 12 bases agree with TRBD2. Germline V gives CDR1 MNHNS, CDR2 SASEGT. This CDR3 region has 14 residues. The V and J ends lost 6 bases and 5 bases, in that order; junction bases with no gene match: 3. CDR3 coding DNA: TGTGCCAGCAGGACTAGCGGGAGAGGAGATACGCAGTATTTT. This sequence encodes CASRTSGRGDTQYF.

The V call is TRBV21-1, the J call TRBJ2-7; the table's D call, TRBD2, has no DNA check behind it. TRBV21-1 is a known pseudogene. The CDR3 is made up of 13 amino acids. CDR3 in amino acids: CASSVRLAPEQYF. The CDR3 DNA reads TGTGCCAGCAGCGTGAGACTAGCTCCCGAGCAGTACTTC.

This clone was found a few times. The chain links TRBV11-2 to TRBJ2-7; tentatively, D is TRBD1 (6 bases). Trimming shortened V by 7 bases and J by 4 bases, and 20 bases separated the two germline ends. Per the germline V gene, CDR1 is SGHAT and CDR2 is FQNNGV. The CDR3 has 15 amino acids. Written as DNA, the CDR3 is TGTGCCAGCACCCCCTTCCGGGACAATGATTACGAGCAGTACTTC. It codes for CASTPFRDNDYEQYF.

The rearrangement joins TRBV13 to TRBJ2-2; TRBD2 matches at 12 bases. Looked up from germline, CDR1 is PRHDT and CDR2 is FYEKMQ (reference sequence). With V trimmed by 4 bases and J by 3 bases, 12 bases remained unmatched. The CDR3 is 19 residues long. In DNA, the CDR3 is TGTGCCAGCAGCTCTTCTATACGGGGACTAGCGGGCTACACCGGGGAGCTGTTTTTT. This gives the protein CASSSSIRGLAGYTGELFF.

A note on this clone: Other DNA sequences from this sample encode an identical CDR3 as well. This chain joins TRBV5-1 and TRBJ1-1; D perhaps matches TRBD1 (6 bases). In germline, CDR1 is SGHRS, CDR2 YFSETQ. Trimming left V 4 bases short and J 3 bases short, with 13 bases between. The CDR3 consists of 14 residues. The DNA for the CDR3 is TGCGCCAGCAGCCTCGAGGACAGTTACACTGAAGCTTTCTTT. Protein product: CASSLEDSYTEAFF. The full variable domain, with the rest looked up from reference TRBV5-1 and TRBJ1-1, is KAGVTQTPRYLIKTRGQQVTLSCSPISGHRSVSWYQQTPGQGLQFLFEYFSETQRNKGNFPGRFSGRQFSNSRSEMNVSTLELGDSALYLCASSLEDSYTEAFFGQGTRLTVV.

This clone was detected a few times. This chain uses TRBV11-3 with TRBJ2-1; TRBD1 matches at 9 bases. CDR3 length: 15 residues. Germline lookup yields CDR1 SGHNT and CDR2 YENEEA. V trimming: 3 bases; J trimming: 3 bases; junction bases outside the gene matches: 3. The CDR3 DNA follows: TGTGCCAGCAGCTTCGACAGGGGGGACTACAATGAGCAGTTCTTC. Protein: CASSFDRGDYNEQFF. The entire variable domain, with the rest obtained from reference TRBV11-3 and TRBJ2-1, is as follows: EAGVVQSPRYKIIEKKQPVAFWCNPISGHNTLYWYLQNLGQGPELLIRYENEEAVDDSQLPKDRFSAERLKGVDSTLKIQPAELGDSAVYLCASSFDRGDYNEQFFGPGTRLTVL.

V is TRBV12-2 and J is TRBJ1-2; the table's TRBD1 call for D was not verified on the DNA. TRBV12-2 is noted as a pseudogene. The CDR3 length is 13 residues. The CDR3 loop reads CASRSPGEYGYTF. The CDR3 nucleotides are TGTGCAAGTCGTTCCCCAGGGGAGTATGGCTACACCTTC.

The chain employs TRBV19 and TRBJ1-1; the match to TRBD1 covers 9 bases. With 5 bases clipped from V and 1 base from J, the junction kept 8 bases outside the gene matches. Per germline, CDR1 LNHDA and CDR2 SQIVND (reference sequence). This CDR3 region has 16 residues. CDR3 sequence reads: CASSSRPGQGNTEAFF. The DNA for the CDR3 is TGTGCCAGTAGTTCCAGACCGGGACAGGGGAACACTGAAGCTTTCTTT.

The CDR3 bases are TGCAGCGTCGGGGGGGGAGACACAGATACGCAGTATTTT. Translation gives CSVGGGDTDTQYF. The chain carries TRBV29-1 and TRBJ2-3; 8 positions match TRBD2. The CDR3 has 13 amino acids. V shed 6 bases, J shed 2 bases, and the junction held 4 bases outside the gene matches. Germline CDR1 is SQVTM and CDR2 is ANQGSEA.

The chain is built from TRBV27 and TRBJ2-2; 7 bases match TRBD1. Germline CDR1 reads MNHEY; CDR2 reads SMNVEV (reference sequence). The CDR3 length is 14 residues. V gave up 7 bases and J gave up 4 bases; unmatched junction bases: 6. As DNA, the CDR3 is TGTGCCAGCACCCTGACAGGGAGCACCGGGGAGCTGTTTTTT. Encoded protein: CASTLTGSTGELFF.

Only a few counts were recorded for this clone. For the CDR3, the DNA is TGTGCCAGCAGCCCCCGGACAGGGATCTATGGCTACACCTTC. This codes for CASSPRTGIYGYTF. The chain uses TRBV5-5 and TRBJ1-2; 8 nucleotides match TRBD1. The CDR3 has 14 residues. V shed 4 bases, J shed 4 bases, and the junction held 6 bases outside the gene matches. Germline CDR1 SGHKS, CDR2 YYEKEE (reference sequence).

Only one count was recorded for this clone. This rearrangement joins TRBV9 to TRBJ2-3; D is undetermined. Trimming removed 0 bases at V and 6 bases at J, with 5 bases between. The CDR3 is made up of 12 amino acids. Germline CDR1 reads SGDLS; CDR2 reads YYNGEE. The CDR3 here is CASSVDPDTQYF. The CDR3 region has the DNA TGTGCCAGCAGCGTAGATCCGGATACGCAGTATTTT. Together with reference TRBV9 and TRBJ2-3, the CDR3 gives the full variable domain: DSGVTQTPKHLITATGQRVTLRCSPRSGDLSVYWYQQSLDQGLQFLIQYYNGEERAKGNILERFSAQQFPDLHSELNLSSLELGDSALYFCASSVDPDTQYFGPGTRLTVL.

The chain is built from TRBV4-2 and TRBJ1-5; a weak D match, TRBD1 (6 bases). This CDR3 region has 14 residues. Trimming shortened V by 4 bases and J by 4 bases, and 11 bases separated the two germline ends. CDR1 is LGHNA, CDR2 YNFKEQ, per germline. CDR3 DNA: TGTGCCAGCAGCCTACAGGGCTCTAATCAGCCCCAGCATTTT. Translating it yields CASSLQGSNQPQHF.

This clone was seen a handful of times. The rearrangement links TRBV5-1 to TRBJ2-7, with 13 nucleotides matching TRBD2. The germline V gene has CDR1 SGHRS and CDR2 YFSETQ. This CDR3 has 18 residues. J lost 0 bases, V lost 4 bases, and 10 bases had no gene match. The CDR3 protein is CASSPTGLAGPSSYEQYF. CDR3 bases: TGCGCCAGCAGCCCGACGGGACTAGCGGGGCCTAGCTCCTACGAGCAGTACTTC.

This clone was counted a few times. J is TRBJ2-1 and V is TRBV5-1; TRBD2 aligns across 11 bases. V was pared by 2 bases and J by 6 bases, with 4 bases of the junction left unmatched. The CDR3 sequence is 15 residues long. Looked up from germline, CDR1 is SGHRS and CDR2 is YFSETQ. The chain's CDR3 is CASSLSLAGGNEQFF. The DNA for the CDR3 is TGCGCCAGCAGCTTAAGTCTAGCGGGAGGCAATGAGCAGTTCTTC.